This TCR beta chain was sequenced during a study of blood T cells in healthy people across ages. The study's findings and limits: The fall in TCR beta diversity per million T cells was roughly linear with age.

It was with a sample-barcoded 5' primer and a J-beta primer mix that a second PCR of about 6 to 12 cycles was run. TCRdb ran MiXCR on the 5' RACE reads and lists one entry per CDR3 protein. The table includes fewer than 1,000,000 distinct CDR3 sequences, roughly 44% detected once. Remarks on this clonotype: The antigen is not known.

Every sample had a minimum of 6.5 million PBMCs isolated. Looked up from germline, CDR1 is MNHEY and CDR2 is SMNVEV (reference sequence). V was cut by 1 base and J by 4 bases, with 10 bases left in between. This CDR3 is 14 amino acids long. Input material: blood. The clonotype originates from a man between 60 and 70 years old in good health. The rearrangement links TRBV27 to TRBJ1-1; tentative D call: TRBD1 (5 bases). This CDR3 is CASSLFPTATEAFF. The CDR3 DNA reads TGTGCCAGCAGTTTATTCCCGACAGCCACTGAAGCTTTCTTT.